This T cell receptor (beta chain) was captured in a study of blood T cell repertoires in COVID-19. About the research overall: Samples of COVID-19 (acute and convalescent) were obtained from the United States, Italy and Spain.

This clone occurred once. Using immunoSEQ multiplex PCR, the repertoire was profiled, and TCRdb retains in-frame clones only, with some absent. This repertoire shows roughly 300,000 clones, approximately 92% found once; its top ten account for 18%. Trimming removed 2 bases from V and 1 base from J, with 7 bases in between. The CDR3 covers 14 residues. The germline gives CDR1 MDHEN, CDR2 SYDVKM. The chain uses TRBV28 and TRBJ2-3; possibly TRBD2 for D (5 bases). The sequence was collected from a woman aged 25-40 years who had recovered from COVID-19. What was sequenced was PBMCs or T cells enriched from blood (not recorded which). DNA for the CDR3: TGTGCCAGCAGTTTAGCGCGGGGCACAGATACGCAGTATTTT. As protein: CASSLARGTDTQYF.